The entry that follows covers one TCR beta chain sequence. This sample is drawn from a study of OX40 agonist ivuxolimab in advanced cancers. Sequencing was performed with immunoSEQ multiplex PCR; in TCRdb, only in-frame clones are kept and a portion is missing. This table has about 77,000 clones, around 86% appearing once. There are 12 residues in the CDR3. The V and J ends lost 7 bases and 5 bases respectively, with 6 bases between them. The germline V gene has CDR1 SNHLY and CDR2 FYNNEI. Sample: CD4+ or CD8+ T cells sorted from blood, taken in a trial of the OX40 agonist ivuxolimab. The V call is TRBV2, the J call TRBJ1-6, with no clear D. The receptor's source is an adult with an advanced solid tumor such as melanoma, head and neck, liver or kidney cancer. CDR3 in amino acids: CASNHHNSPLHF. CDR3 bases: TGTGCCAGCAATCACCATAATTCACCCCTCCACTTT.